The clone carrying this T cell receptor beta chain was found once. Its antigen is unidentified. This record comes from a study of OX40 agonist ivuxolimab in advanced cancers. Anyone with autoimmune disease history or systemic immunosuppression was excluded. Drawing of blood for sampling happened at baseline, at cycle 4 day 1, and at cycle 7 day 1. Broader study findings: Patients with a partial response at 0.1-3.0 mg/kg had among the lowest clonal expansion.

Per the germline V gene, CDR1 is SGHDT and CDR2 is YYEEEE. This CDR3 contains 15 residues. Trimming cost V 4 bases and J 2 bases; bases outside gene matches: 3. Profiling relied on immunoSEQ multiplex PCR, and the TCRdb table lists in-frame clones only, not all of them. The repertoire has about 80,000 clones, about 83% of them found once; the top ten carry 0.76%. Material: CD4+ or CD8+ T cells sorted from blood, obtained in a trial of the OX40 agonist ivuxolimab. The receptor was isolated from an adult with an advanced solid tumor such as melanoma, head and neck, liver or kidney cancer. This rearrangement joins TRBV5-6 to TRBJ2-7; 13 bases line up with TRBD2. The CDR3 nucleotides read TGTGCCAGCAGCCGGGGACTAGCGGGAACCTACGAGCAGTACTTC. Amino acid sequence: CASSRGLAGTYEQYF.